This T cell receptor (beta chain) was obtained from a study of blood T cell repertoires in COVID-19. About the study: Researchers got acute and convalescent COVID-19 samples from the United States, Italy and Spain.

Original analysis: Amplification of reference gene primers provided the estimated nucleated cell counts. Assay used: immunoSEQ multiplex PCR; TCRdb lists only in-frame clones, some missing. V and J calls and clone size are those listed in that table; D and trimming were worked out from the DNA. The sample lists roughly 380,000 clones, around 85% seen once, with 3% to 4.5% in the top ten. The V gene lost 7 bases and the J gene lost 1 base, with 13 bases spanning the gap. The CDR3 sequence is 14 residues long. Looked up from germline, CDR1 is MDHEN and CDR2 is SYDVKM. The chain links TRBV28 to TRBJ1-2, with D hard to call. The source of this sequence is a woman aged 18-35 years with acute or convalescent COVID-19. Sample: peripheral blood. The CDR3 sequence: CASMTAYLNYGYTF. In DNA, the CDR3 is TGTGCCAGCATGACTGCCTATCTTAACTATGGCTACACCTTC.